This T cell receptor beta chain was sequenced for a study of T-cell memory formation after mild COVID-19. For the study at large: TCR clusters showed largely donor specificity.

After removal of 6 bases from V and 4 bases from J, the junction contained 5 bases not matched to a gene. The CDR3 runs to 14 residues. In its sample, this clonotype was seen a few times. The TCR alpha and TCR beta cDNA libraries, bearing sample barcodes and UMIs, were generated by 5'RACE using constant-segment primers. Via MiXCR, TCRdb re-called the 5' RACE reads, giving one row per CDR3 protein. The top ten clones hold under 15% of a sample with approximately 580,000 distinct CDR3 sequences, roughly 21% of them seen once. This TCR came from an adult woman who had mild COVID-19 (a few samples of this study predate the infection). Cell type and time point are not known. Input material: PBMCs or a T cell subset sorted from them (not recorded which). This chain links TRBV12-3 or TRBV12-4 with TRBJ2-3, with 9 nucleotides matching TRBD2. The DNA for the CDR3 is TGTGCCAGCAGGATTAGCGGGAGCGCAGATACGCAGTATTTT. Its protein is CASRISGSADTQYF.